One and the same sample provided the 7 T cell receptor beta chains below, sequenced in a study of T cell responses to AZD1222 COVID-19 vaccine. TCRdb keeps only in-frame clones here, not all; method: immunoSEQ multiplex PCR. This sample has roughly 150,000 clones, with roughly 90% found just once. The sequenced sample was peripheral blood, obtained on day 0 of AZD1222 vaccination. These receptors originate from an adult in good health.

V usage is TRBV10-2 and J usage is TRBJ1-5, with a possible D match to TRBD1 (5 bases). The V end lost 7 bases, the J end lost 3 bases, and 10 bases lay between the germline ends. This CDR3 is 13 amino acids long. Looked up from germline, CDR1 is WSHSY and CDR2 is SAAADI. For the CDR3, the DNA is TGCGCCAGCACTCAGGGAAACAATCAGCCCCAGCATTTT. Protein product: CASTQGNNQPQHF.

V gene TRBV6-5 combines with J gene TRBJ2-5; D unclear. In germline, CDR1 is MNHEY, CDR2 SVGAGI. The CDR3 is 11 amino acids. V was cut by 4 bases and J by 5 bases, with 5 bases left in between. Written as DNA, the CDR3 is TGTGCCAGCAGTTTCCTTGAGACCCAGTACTTC. This codes for CASSFLETQYF.

The chain has TRBV6-5 and TRBJ1-2; TRBD1 might be the D (6 bases). V lost 7 bases and J 1 base, leaving 16 bases between the germline ends. The V gene's germline CDR1 is MNHEY and CDR2 SVGAGI. The CDR3 covers 15 residues. The chain's CDR3 is CASTPTGGLNYGYTF. CDR3 nucleotides: TGTGCCAGCACCCCTACGGGGGGGCTTAACTATGGCTACACCTTC.

The V call is TRBV4-3, the J call TRBJ2-1; D may be TRBD2 (6 bases). The germline V and J ends were trimmed by 0 bases and 4 bases, with 16 bases remaining between them. Germline lookup yields CDR1 LGHNA and CDR2 YSLEER. The CDR3 totals 17 residues. CDR3 DNA: TGCGCCAGCAGCCAAGACGGGGGACGTAGCGGATACAATGAGCAGTTCTTC. As protein: CASSQDGGRSGYNEQFF.

The chain uses TRBV6-4 and TRBJ2-2; D may correspond to TRBD1 or TRBD2 (5 bases each). Germline CDR1 is MRHNA and CDR2 is SNTAGT. Trimming cost V 3 bases and J 7 bases, with 9 bases left between them. The CDR3 has 13 amino acids. CDR3 in DNA: TGTGCCAGCAGTGAGAGGGGTCACGGGGAGCTGTTTTTT. Translated: CASSERGHGELFF.

This clone showed up just a few times. DNA of the CDR3: TGCGCCAGCAGCTTGGATAACAGGGCTGGGGAGACCCAGTACTTC. Translated, it gives CASSLDNRAGETQYF. The V gene is TRBV5-1, the J gene TRBJ2-5, with D possibly being TRBD1 (6 bases). The CDR3 spans 15 residues. Germline CDR1 and CDR2: SGHRS and YFSETQ. V lost 0 bases and J 5 bases, leaving 14 bases between the germline ends. The full variable domain, with the rest looked up from reference TRBV5-1 and TRBJ2-5, is KAGVTQTPRYLIKTRGQQVTLSCSPISGHRSVSWYQQTPGQGLQFLFEYFSETQRNKGNFPGRFSGRQFSNSRSEMNVSTLELGDSALYLCASSLDNRAGETQYFGPGTRLLVL.

The chain uses TRBV2 and TRBJ1-6; no definite D call. Between the trimmed V and J ends, which lost 2 bases and 10 bases, there was a span of 9 bases. Germline CDR1 is SNHLY and CDR2 is FYNNEI. The CDR3 extends over 13 amino acids. The DNA for the CDR3 is TGTGCCAGCAGTGAAAGTCGGGAATCACCCCTCCACTTT. Translating it yields CASSESRESPLHF.